This TCR beta chain was profiled in a study of human T cells and chemical hapten exposure. Study-level information: From small differences in pooled library volume came most of the variation in per-sample TCR yields.

Study outcomes and limitations: Since the donors had alopecia, their immune response may not be the same as that of healthy people. Once DPC sensitization occurred, TCRs above 1 in 1000 frequency showed no change. Significantly more large CDR3 similarity clusters were formed by expanded TCRs than by controls.

From the RACE reads, TCRdb called clonotypes with MiXCR, one entry per CDR3 protein. Of roughly 100,000 distinct CDR3 sequences in the sample, approximately 36% were seen once. A word on this clonotype: Its antigen is currently unknown.

V was clipped by 6 bases and J by 0 bases, with 16 bases between them. Germline CDR1 and CDR2: SQVTM and ANQGSEA. The CDR3 has 15 amino acids. Time point denoted: patch test 3, about 24 weeks after DPC sensitization. The treatment denotes: therapeutic diphenylcyclopropenone sensitization with weekly scalp DPC. The rearrangement links TRBV29-1 to TRBJ2-3; D tentatively fits TRBD1 or TRBD2 (6 bases each). The clonotype was recovered from a man aged 35 to 55 with alopecia areata. Some clones in this sample may be carry-over from other donors' samples. The source material was whole blood, sampled in connection with sensitization to the hapten diphenylcyclopropenone (DPC). Written as DNA, the CDR3 is TGCAGCGTCGCCCCGGGGGCAGTAAGCACAGATACGCAGTATTTT. It specifies CSVAPGAVSTDTQYF.